This is a list of T cell receptor beta chains from one sample in a study of radiotherapy plus CTLA-4 blockade in lung cancer. Clones were read by immunoSEQ multiplex PCR, and TCRdb kept only the in-frame ones, dropping some. The sample lists roughly 100,000 clones; over 75% were seen once. The input for sequencing was peripheral blood, taken from a patient treated with radiotherapy plus ipilimumab. The receptor set was obtained from a human donor with non-small cell lung cancer that progressed on radiotherapy plus ipilimumab. Some clones in this sample may be carry-over from other donors' samples. CDR3s include the opening cysteine and the closing phenylalanine or tryptophan. Fields, in order: J gene, V gene, D gene, clone size, CDR3 protein, CDR3 DNA. A D gene is named only where the DNA matches it firmly. The size of a clone is reported for some rows only, either as once, few or many, or as a class for expanded clones.

TRBJ2-7 | TRBV28 | NA | NA | CASSLFRGAYEQYF | TGTGCCAGCAGTTTGTTTAGGGGTGCCTACGAGCAGTACTTC
TRBJ1-2 | TRBV6-1 | NA | NA | CASSVQGQNYGYTF | TGTGCCAGCAGTGTTCAGGGACAAAACTATGGCTACACCTTC
TRBJ2-7 | TRBV15 | TRBD2 | NA | CATSSMHRGTNYEQYF | TGTGCCACCAGCAGCATGCACCGGGGGACTAACTACGAGCAGTACTTC
TRBJ1-3 | TRBV5-1 | NA | medium-sized | CASSLSPIFSGNTIYF | TGCGCCAGCAGCTTGAGTCCGATATTCTCTGGAAACACCATATATTTT
TRBJ2-3 | TRBV9 | TRBD2 | NA | CASSLAGGLTDTQYF | TGTGCCAGCAGCCTAGCGGGGGGATTAACAGATACGCAGTATTTT
TRBJ2-1 | TRBV6-5 | NA | NA | CASSYSAGTPNNEQFF | TGTGCCAGCAGTTACTCGGCCGGGACACCGAACAATGAGCAGTTCTTC
TRBJ2-3 | TRBV5-6 | NA | NA | CASSLSSTDTQYF | TGTGCCAGCAGCTTAAGCTCTACAGATACGCAGTATTTT
TRBJ1-5 | TRBV28 | TRBD1 | NA | CASSLDRQGTQPQHF | TGTGCCAGCAGTTTGGACCGACAGGGAACTCAGCCCCAGCATTTT
TRBJ2-1 | TRBV4-3 | NA | NA | CASSQDGSRYNEQFF | TGCGCCAGCAGCCAAGATGGATCCCGCTACAATGAGCAGTTCTTC
TRBJ1-3 | TRBV20-1 | NA | few | CSAGPGNTIYF | TGCAGTGCTGGGCCCGGAAACACCATATATTTT
TRBJ1-2 | TRBV9 | TRBD1 | NA | CASSARDRASDNVYGYTF | TGTGCCAGCAGCGCCCGGGACAGGGCGAGTGACAACGTATATGGCTACACCTTC
TRBJ1-5 | TRBV7-3 | NA | NA | CASSQGLLQPQHF | TGTGCCAGCAGCCAGGGACTCCTTCAGCCCCAGCATTTT
TRBJ2-1 | TRBV9 | NA | NA | CASSVGWDEQFF | TGTGCCAGCAGCGTTGGGTGGGATGAGCAGTTCTTC
TRBJ1-1 | TRBV29-1 | TRBD1 | NA | CSVDPESGTGNTEAFF | TGCAGCGTTGACCCAGAATCCGGGACAGGGAACACTGAAGCTTTCTTT
TRBJ1-5 | TRBV15 | TRBD1 | once | CATSRDRGGWSNQPQHF | TGTGCCACCAGCAGAGATCGAGGGGGCTGGAGCAATCAGCCCCAGCATTTT
TRBJ1-4 | TRBV4-3 | NA | once | CASTQTIATNEKLFF | TGCGCCAGCACCCAGACTATTGCAACTAATGAAAAACTGTTTTTT
TRBJ1-1 | TRBV28 | NA | NA | CATGVQTEAFF | TGTGCCACAGGGGTGCAAACTGAAGCTTTCTTT
TRBJ1-6 | TRBV11-3 | NA | NA | CASSWTDNSPLHF | TGTGCCAGCAGCTGGACAGATAATTCACCCCTCCACTTT
TRBJ1-2 | TRBV5-6 | NA | few | CASSLLGSTGLNYGYTF | TGTGCCAGCAGCTTGCTCGGCAGTACAGGCCTTAACTATGGCTACACCTTC
TRBJ2-3 | TRBV11-2 | TRBD2 | NA | CASSQSAGGYTDTQYF | TGTGCCAGCAGCCAATCAGCGGGGGGGTACACAGATACGCAGTATTTT
TRBJ1-1 | TRBV6-5 | NA | NA | CASREGRNEAFF | TGTGCCAGCAGAGAGGGACGGAATGAAGCTTTCTTT
TRBJ2-1 | TRBV29-1 | TRBD2 | NA | CSVEDPLAGVYNEQFF | TGCAGCGTTGAAGATCCCCTAGCGGGGGTCTACAATGAGCAGTTCTTC
TRBJ2-7 | TRBV6-6 | NA | once | CASSRQEAYEQYF | TGTGCCAGCAGTCGGCAGGAAGCCTACGAGCAGTACTTC
TRBJ2-1 | TRBV11-1 | NA | NA | CASSPIGGGAHNEQFF | TGTGCCAGCAGCCCCATAGGTGGGGGGGCCCACAATGAGCAGTTCTTC
TRBJ2-5 | TRBV7-9 | NA | NA | CASSLAGAETQYF | TGTGCCAGCAGCTTAGCAGGGGCAGAGACCCAGTACTTC
TRBJ1-3 | TRBV5-1 | NA | NA | CASSEGISGNTIYF | TGCGCCAGCAGCGAGGGTATCTCTGGAAACACCATATATTTT
TRBJ2-7 | TRBV5-3 | NA | NA | CARSFYSAAHYEQYF | TGTGCCAGAAGCTTTTATTCAGCGGCGCACTACGAGCAGTACTTC
TRBJ1-4 | TRBV28 | TRBD1 | NA | CAVNRGPNEKLFF | TGTGCCGTTAACAGGGGGCCTAATGAAAAACTGTTTTTT
TRBJ2-5 | TRBV5-8 | TRBD1 | NA | CASSRGTGGGETQYF | TGTGCCAGCAGCCGGGGGACAGGGGGAGGAGAGACCCAGTACTTC
TRBJ1-1 | TRBV7-9 | NA | NA | CASSNTVNTEAFF | TGTGCCAGCAGCAACACAGTGAACACTGAAGCTTTCTTT
TRBJ1-5 | TRBV14 | NA | NA | CASSPQAISNQPQHF | TGTGCCAGCAGCCCCCAGGCTATTAGCAATCAGCCCCAGCATTTT
TRBJ1-2 | TRBV29-1 | NA | NA | CSVNLNYGYTF | TGCAGCGTTAACCTGAACTATGGCTACACCTTC
TRBJ2-1 | TRBV25-1 | NA | NA | CASSFTDKPGGDNEQFF | TGTGCCAGCAGTTTTACGGACAAACCAGGAGGTGACAATGAGCAGTTCTTC
TRBJ2-3 | TRBV5-8 | NA | NA | CASSLVGDKDTQYF | TGTGCCAGCAGCTTGGTAGGGGACAAGGATACGCAGTATTTT
TRBJ2-7 | TRBV28 | NA | NA | CASSRIGGHEQYF | TGTGCCAGCAGCCGCATCGGGGGGCACGAGCAGTACTTC
TRBJ2-7 | TRBV6-5 | NA | NA | CASSYDYNSYEQYF | TGTGCCAGCAGTTACGATTACAACTCCTACGAGCAGTACTTC
TRBJ2-7 | TRBV9 | TRBD1 | NA | CASSVGGGSAYEQYF | TGTGCCAGCAGCGTAGGAGGGGGCAGCGCCTACGAGCAGTACTTC
TRBJ2-4 | TRBV18 | NA | NA | CASSPIRVGNIQYF | TGTGCCAGCTCACCAATTCGAGTTGGGAACATTCAGTACTTC
TRBJ1-2 | TRBV9 | NA | NA | CASSPVGSNPYGYTF | TGTGCCAGCAGCCCCGTTGGATCTAACCCCTATGGCTACACCTTC
TRBJ2-7 | TRBV15 | NA | once | CATSSELMRAGSYEQYF | TGTGCCACCAGCAGTGAACTTATGCGGGCCGGCTCCTACGAGCAGTACTTC
TRBJ1-1 | TRBV7-9 | TRBD1 | NA | CASSIQGDTEAFF | TGTGCCAGCAGCATACAGGGGGACACTGAAGCTTTCTTT
TRBJ1-2 | TRBV19 | NA | NA | CASRDLGANYGYTF | TGTGCCAGTAGAGACTTGGGTGCTAACTATGGCTACACCTTC
TRBJ1-1 | TRBV5-8 | NA | NA | CASSLPGTVNTEAFF | TGTGCCAGCAGTTTACCTGGGACGGTGAACACTGAAGCTTTCTTT
TRBJ1-2 | TRBV5-1 | NA | NA | CASSLGQGRYGYTF | TGCGCCAGCAGCTTGGGGCAGGGGCGGTATGGCTACACCTTC
TRBJ1-2 | TRBV5-4 | NA | NA | CASSLVGGMDGYTF | TGTGCCAGCAGCTTGGTTGGGGGGATGGATGGCTACACCTTC
TRBJ2-3 | TRBV5-1 | NA | once | CASSFQGDTQYF | TGCGCCAGCAGCTTTCAAGGGGATACGCAGTATTTT
TRBJ2-4 | TRBV13 | NA | NA | CASSLRGAKNIQYF | TGTGCCAGCAGCTTACGGGGTGCCAAAAACATTCAGTACTTC
TRBJ2-5 | TRBV29-1 | NA | NA | CSASSGRVQETQYF | TGCAGCGCCTCAAGTGGCAGAGTCCAAGAGACCCAGTACTTC
TRBJ2-1 | TRBV5-1 | NA | NA | CASSLYLLYNEQFF | TGCGCCAGCAGCCTATACCTTTTGTACAATGAGCAGTTCTTC
TRBJ2-7 | TRBV5-1 | TRBD2 | NA | CASRSLAGESYEQYF | TGCGCCAGCAGGTCACTAGCGGGGGAATCCTACGAGCAGTACTTC
TRBJ1-3 | TRBV10-3 | NA | NA | CAIRISSSGNTIYF | TGTGCCATCAGAATCTCAAGCTCTGGAAACACCATATATTTT
TRBJ1-2 | TRBV19 | NA | NA | CASSRTESYGYTF | TGTGCCAGTAGTAGGACAGAAAGCTATGGCTACACCTTC
TRBJ2-5 | TRBV5-6 | NA | NA | CASSLTPETQYF | TGTGCCAGCAGCTTAACGCCAGAGACCCAGTACTTC
TRBJ1-2 | TRBV2 | NA | NA | CASKEGEFGYTF | TGTGCCAGCAAGGAGGGGGAATTTGGCTACACCTTC
TRBJ1-4 | TRBV7-9 | NA | NA | CASSPRIGAGEKLFF | TGTGCCAGCAGCCCACGAATAGGGGCCGGTGAAAAACTGTTTTTT